This T cell receptor beta chain was observed in a study of PD-L1 blockade in urothelial cancer. As for the study in general: It was at 3 weeks (second dose) and 6 weeks after treatment start that blood was analyzed.

From germline, CDR1 is MNHEY and CDR2 SVGAGI. This CDR3 comprises 15 residues. Trimming cost V 7 bases and J 5 bases, with 20 bases left between them. Measured with immunoSEQ multiplex PCR; TCRdb has only the in-frame clones, and not every one. The sample contains 35,000 to 50,000 clones, around 82% of which appear only once. Time point here: peripheral blood 6 weeks after treatment start. This chain uses TRBV6-5 with TRBJ1-1; D not resolved. This material consisted of PBMCs, taken around atezolizumab (anti-PD-L1) treatment. The sequence was obtained from a man between 60 and 75 years old with urothelial cancer. The CDR3, as DNA: TGTGCCAGCAAACCCCGGACTGGGGTGGGTACTGAAGCTTTCTTT. It yields the protein CASKPRTGVGTEAFF.